This TCR beta chain was sequenced during a study of blood T cell repertoires in COVID-19. Whole-study context: Nucleic acid was either cDNA or gDNA, and it came from T cells, B-cell-depleted T cells, or PBMCs.

The V gene's germline CDR1 is KGHDR and CDR2 SFDVKD. The CDR3 length is 17 residues. With 2 bases removed from V and 3 bases from J, the gap between germline ends came to 16 bases. The table came from immunoSEQ multiplex PCR; TCRdb's copy has only in-frame clones and leaves some out. The sample holds roughly 50,000 clones; over 75% are singletons and the top ten take about 8%. Sequences were obtained from peripheral blood. This clonotype was sampled from a man aged 45-65 years with acute or convalescent COVID-19. V gene TRBV24-1 combines with J gene TRBJ2-1, with D possibly TRBD1 on 6 matching bases. CDR3 sequence reads: CATSDSRWGRGYNEQFF. The DNA of the CDR3 is TGTGCCACCAGTGATTCCCGTTGGGGGCGAGGCTACAATGAGCAGTTCTTC.